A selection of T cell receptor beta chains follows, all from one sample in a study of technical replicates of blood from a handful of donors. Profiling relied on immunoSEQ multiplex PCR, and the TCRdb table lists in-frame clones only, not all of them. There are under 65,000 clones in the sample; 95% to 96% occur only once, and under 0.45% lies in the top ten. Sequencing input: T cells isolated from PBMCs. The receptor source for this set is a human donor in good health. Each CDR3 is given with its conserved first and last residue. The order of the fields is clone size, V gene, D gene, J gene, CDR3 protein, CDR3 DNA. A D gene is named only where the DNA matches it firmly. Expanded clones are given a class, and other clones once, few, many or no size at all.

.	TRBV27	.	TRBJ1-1	CASSSSLDKNTEAFF	TGTGCCAGCAGTTCCTCCCTCGACAAGAACACTGAAGCTTTCTTT
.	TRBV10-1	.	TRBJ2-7	CASSSGIPYEQYF	TGCGCCAGCAGTTCAGGGATTCCGTACGAGCAGTACTTC
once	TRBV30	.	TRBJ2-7	CAWSVGGSYEQYF	TGTGCCTGGAGTGTAGGAGGGTCTTACGAGCAGTACTTC
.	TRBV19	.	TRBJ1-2	CASKPEGSANYGYTF	TGTGCCAGTAAACCCGAGGGCAGCGCGAACTATGGCTACACCTTC
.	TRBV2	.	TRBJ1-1	CASKRREVNTEAFF	TGTGCCAGCAAACGGAGGGAGGTGAACACTGAAGCTTTCTTT
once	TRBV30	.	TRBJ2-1	CAWRQPEGARNYNEQFF	TGTGCCTGGAGACAACCGGAGGGAGCCAGGAACTACAATGAGCAGTTCTTC
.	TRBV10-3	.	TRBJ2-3	CAISPEEGRGTDTQYF	TGTGCCATCAGTCCGGAGGAGGGGAGAGGCACAGATACGCAGTATTTT
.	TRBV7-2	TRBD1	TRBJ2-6	CASSGTGLSGANVLTF	TGTGCCAGCAGCGGGACAGGGTTATCTGGGGCCAACGTCCTGACTTTC
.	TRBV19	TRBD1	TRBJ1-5	CASSSDRGNQPQHF	TGTGCCAGTAGTAGCGACAGGGGAAATCAGCCCCAGCATTTT
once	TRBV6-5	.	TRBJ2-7	CASSYLPGDSYEQYF	TGTGCCAGCAGTTACCTACCGGGTGACTCCTACGAGCAGTACTTC
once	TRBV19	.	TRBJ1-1	CASSLTGNTEAFF	TGTGCCAGTAGTTTAACAGGTAACACTGAAGCTTTCTTT
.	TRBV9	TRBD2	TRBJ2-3	CASSAGLAGGPPDTQYF	TGTGCCAGCAGCGCGGGACTAGCGGGAGGGCCCCCAGATACGCAGTATTTT
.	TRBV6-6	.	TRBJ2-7	CASSYSSGDEQYF	TGTGCCAGCAGTTACTCTTCCGGGGACGAGCAGTACTTC
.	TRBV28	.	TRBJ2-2	CASKNGGTGELFF	TGTGCCAGCAAAAATGGGGGGACCGGGGAGCTGTTTTTT
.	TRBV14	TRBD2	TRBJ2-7	CASSRAGGSYEQYF	TGTGCCAGCAGTCGAGCGGGAGGTTCCTACGAGCAGTACTTC
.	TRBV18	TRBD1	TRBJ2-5	CASSPETGLETQYF	TGTGCCAGCTCACCCGAGACAGGGCTGGAGACCCAGTACTTC
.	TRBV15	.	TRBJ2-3	CATSRDRGSDTQYF	TGTGCCACCAGCAGAGATAGAGGGAGTGATACGCAGTATTTT
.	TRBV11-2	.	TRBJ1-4	CASSLEQANEKLFF	TGTGCCAGCAGCTTAGAACAGGCTAATGAAAAACTGTTTTTT
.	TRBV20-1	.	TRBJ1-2	CSAETGYGYTF	TGCAGTGCAGAGACAGGATATGGCTACACCTTC
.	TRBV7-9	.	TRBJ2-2	CASSPKGLHGELFF	TGTGCCAGCAGCCCAAAGGGGCTCCACGGGGAGCTGTTTTTT
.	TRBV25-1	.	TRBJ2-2	CASSEYLTGELFF	TGTGCCAGCAGTGAATATCTAACCGGGGAGCTGTTTTTT
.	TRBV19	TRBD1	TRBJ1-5	CASSIGTGGEQYPQHF	TGTGCCAGTAGTATAGGGACAGGGGGCGAACAATATCCCCAGCATTTT
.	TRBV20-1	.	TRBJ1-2	CSAMDKRYTF	TGCAGTGCTATGGACAAACGCTACACCTTC
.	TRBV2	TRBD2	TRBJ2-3	CASSVRGFSGINTDTQYF	TGTGCCAGCAGTGTAAGGGGTTTTAGCGGGATCAACACAGATACGCAGTATTTT
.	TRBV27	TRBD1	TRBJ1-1	CASSYIDRETEAFF	TGTGCCAGCAGTTATATTGACAGGGAAACTGAAGCTTTCTTT
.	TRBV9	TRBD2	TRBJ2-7	CASSVAGTSGYEQYF	TGTGCCAGCAGCGTTGCCGGGACTAGCGGCTACGAGCAGTACTTC
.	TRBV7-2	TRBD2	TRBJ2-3	CASSRISGRARDTQYF	TGTGCCAGCAGCCGTATTAGCGGGAGGGCAAGAGATACGCAGTATTTT
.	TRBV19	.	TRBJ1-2	CASSPNGLTGYYGYTF	TGTGCCAGTAGTCCCAACGGCCTTACAGGCTACTATGGCTACACCTTC
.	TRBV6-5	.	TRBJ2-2	CASSYKNTGELFF	TGTGCCAGCAGTTATAAGAACACCGGGGAGCTGTTTTTT
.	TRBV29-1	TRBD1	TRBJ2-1	CSVEELLNSGQLYNEQFF	TGCAGCGTTGAAGAGCTCCTTAACTCGGGACAGCTTTACAATGAGCAGTTCTTC
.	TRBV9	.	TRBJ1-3	CASSHKEGGNTIYF	TGTGCCAGCAGCCACAAAGAGGGAGGAAACACCATATATTTT